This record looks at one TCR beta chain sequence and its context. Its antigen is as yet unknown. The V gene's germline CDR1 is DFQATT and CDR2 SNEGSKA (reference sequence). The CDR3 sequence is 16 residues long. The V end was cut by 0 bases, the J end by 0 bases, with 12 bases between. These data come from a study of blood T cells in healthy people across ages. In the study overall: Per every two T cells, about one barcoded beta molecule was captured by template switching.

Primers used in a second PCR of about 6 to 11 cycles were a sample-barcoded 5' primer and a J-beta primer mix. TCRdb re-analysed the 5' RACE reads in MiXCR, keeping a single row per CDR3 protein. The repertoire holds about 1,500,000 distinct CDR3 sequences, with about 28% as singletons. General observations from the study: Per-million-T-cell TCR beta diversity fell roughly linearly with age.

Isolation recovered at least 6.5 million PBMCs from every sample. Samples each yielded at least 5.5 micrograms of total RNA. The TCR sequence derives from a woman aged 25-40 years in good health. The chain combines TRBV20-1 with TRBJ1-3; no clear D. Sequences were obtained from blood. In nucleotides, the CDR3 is TGCAGTGCTAGAGATCCGAAGGCATTCTCTGGAAACACCATATATTTT. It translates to CSARDPKAFSGNTIYF.